This T cell receptor (beta chain) was identified in a study of tumor-infiltrating lymphocytes in oesophageal squamous cell carcinoma. This CDR3 contains 16 residues. From germline, CDR1 is SGHTA and CDR2 FQGNSA. TCRdb itself ran the PCR reads through MiXCR, one entry per CDR3 protein. The profile shows about 15,000 distinct CDR3 sequences, under 60% of them singletons. Sequencing used blood. This chain links TRBV7-2 with TRBJ2-3; 8 bases line up with TRBD1. The J call may be mistaken, given a closer DNA end match to TRBJ1-1. The TCR was taken from a male donor with esophageal squamous cell carcinoma. CDR3 loop: CASSPGTGLGNTEAFF. For the CDR3, the DNA is TGTGCCAGCAGCCCAGGGACAGGCCTGGGGAACACTGAAGCTTTCTTT.